These 14 T cell receptor beta chains originate from one sample sequenced in a study of cytomegalovirus exposure and HLA in healthy donors. The PCR employed 60 Vbeta primers together with 13 Jbeta primers. Libraries were prepared by immunoSEQ multiplex PCR; TCRdb keeps only in-frame clonotypes and omits some of them. The repertoire consists of fewer than 150,000 clones, with about 80% occurring once and the leading ten covering about 10%. The sequencing input was PBMCs. These receptors were taken from a female donor in good health and CMV-seropositive.

The genes are TRBV19 and TRBJ1-6; TRBD1 matches at 9 bases. Trimming removed 5 bases from V and 10 bases from J; junction bases left unmatched: 6. Germline V gene sequence: CDR1 LNHDA, CDR2 SQIVND (reference sequence). This CDR3 is 14 amino acids long. The CDR3 protein is CASSSGTGNSPLHF. The DNA for the CDR3 is TGTGCCAGTAGTTCGGGGACAGGGAACTCACCCCTCCACTTT.

The CDR3, as DNA: TGTGCCAGTTCCGAGGGCTACCGCACAGATACGCAGTATTTT. Its protein product is CASSEGYRTDTQYF. This chain links TRBV28 with TRBJ2-3; TRBD2 might be the D (5 bases). CDR1 and CDR2 (germline): MDHEN, SYDVKM. CDR3 size: 14 residues. V was pared by 9 bases and J by 1 base, with 14 bases between.

The chain carries TRBV4-2 and TRBJ1-4, with unresolved D. The V end was cut by 4 bases, the J end by 4 bases, with 16 bases between. CDR1 LGHNA and CDR2 YNFKEQ come from the germline V gene. CDR3 size: 16 residues. The CDR3 reads CASSRKTTGVNEKLFF. DNA for the CDR3: TGTGCCAGCAGCCGAAAAACGACCGGAGTTAATGAAAAACTGTTTTTT.

This chain joins TRBV28 and TRBJ1-2, with 10 nucleotides matching TRBD1. Germline V gene data show CDR1 as MDHEN and CDR2 as SYDVKM. The CDR3 consists of 14 residues. J gave up 4 bases and V 8 bases, and 7 bases lay outside the gene matches. DNA of the CDR3: TGTGCCAGCGGGCAGGGACAGGGGAGCTATGGCTACACCTTC. Protein sequence: CASGQGQGSYGYTF.

Only a few counts were recorded for this clone. The rearrangement joins TRBV7-6 to TRBJ1-2, with TRBD1 matching 8 bases. Germline CDR1 reads SGHVS; CDR2 reads FNYEAQ. This CDR3 is 14 amino acids long. The J segment lost 4 bases and the V segment lost 5 bases, leaving 6 bases of the junction unmatched. The CDR3 DNA sequence: TGTGCCAGCAGCAGAGATACAGGGGGCTATGGCTACACCTTC. Translating it yields CASSRDTGGYGYTF.

J is TRBJ1-4 and V is TRBV6-5, with TRBD1 as a possible D gene (6 bases). Germline values: CDR1 MNHEY, CDR2 SVGAGI. The CDR3 spans 14 residues. V was clipped by 2 bases and J by 6 bases, with 10 bases between them. The DNA of the CDR3 is TGTGCCAGCAGTTACGTGGCAGGGGATGAAAAACTGTTTTTT. Encoded protein: CASSYVAGDEKLFF.

This clone was counted only a few times. The chain is built from TRBV7-9 and TRBJ1-2; a possible D gene is TRBD1 (5 bases). Trimming removed 1 base at V and 7 bases at J, with 7 bases between. The CDR3 extends over 12 amino acids. Germline CDR1 is SEHNR and CDR2 is FQNEAQ (reference sequence). In nucleotides, the CDR3 is TGTGCCAGCAGCTTAGTCAGGGCTGGCTACACCTTC. Translating gives CASSLVRAGYTF.

The rearrangement uses TRBV5-1 and TRBJ2-5, with D perhaps matching TRBD2 (5 bases). This CDR3 is built from 14 residues. The V and J ends lost 1 base and 4 bases respectively, with 11 bases between them. Germline V gene data show CDR1 as SGHRS and CDR2 as YFSETQ. CDR3 sequence (DNA): TGCGCCAGCAGCTTGACCGGGGAAGGAGAGACCCAGTACTTC. Amino acids: CASSLTGEGETQYF.

The V and J genes are TRBV9 and TRBJ2-3, with 7 bases that match TRBD1. CDR1 and CDR2 from the germline V gene are SGDLS and YYNGEE. The CDR3 loop spans 15 amino acids. V was pared by 2 bases and J by 3 bases, with 6 bases of the junction left unmatched. CDR3 residues: CASSVATGLTDTQYF. CDR3 coding DNA: TGTGCCAGCAGCGTTGCGACAGGGTTGACAGATACGCAGTATTTT.

This clone was detected once. V usage is TRBV27 and J usage is TRBJ2-1, with TRBD2 matching over 13 bases. In germline, CDR1 is MNHEY, CDR2 SMNVEV (reference sequence). V trimming: 6 bases; J trimming: 9 bases; junction bases outside the gene matches: 8. The CDR3 has 15 residues. CDR3 DNA sequence: TGTGCCAGCAGCCGACTAGCGGGGGGAGTCGGTGAGCAGTTCTTC. It translates to CASSRLAGGVGEQFF.

This sequence joins TRBV27 and TRBJ1-5; 8 nucleotides agree with TRBD1. The CDR3 is 15 residues long. The J segment lost 5 bases and the V segment lost 0 bases, leaving 3 bases of the junction unmatched. Germline loops: CDR1 MNHEY, CDR2 SMNVEV (reference sequence). CDR3 DNA sequence: TGTGCCAGCAGTTTATCTGGGACAGGACATCAGCCCCAGCATTTT. Translation: CASSLSGTGHQPQHF.

The rearrangement uses TRBV5-1 and TRBJ2-5; D not resolved. This CDR3 has 12 residues. CDR1 SGHRS and CDR2 YFSETQ come from the germline V gene. The V gene lost 3 bases and the J gene lost 1 base, with 4 bases spanning the gap. This CDR3 is CASSSSQETQYF. The DNA for the CDR3 is TGCGCCAGCAGCTCGAGCCAAGAGACCCAGTACTTC.

This clone came up a few times. V usage is TRBV5-1 and J usage is TRBJ2-3, with 8 bases identical to TRBD1. Germline V gene sequence: CDR1 SGHRS, CDR2 YFSETQ. The CDR3 runs 15 residues. V was pared by 5 bases and J by 0 bases, with 5 bases of the junction left unmatched. The CDR3 sequence is CASRQTGASTDTQYF. In DNA form, the CDR3 reads TGCGCCAGCAGACAGACAGGGGCTAGCACAGATACGCAGTATTTT.

V gene TRBV30 combines with J gene TRBJ2-1; D perhaps matches TRBD1 (5 bases). V lost 4 bases and J lost 6, with 19 bases in between. Germline CDR1 is GTSNPN and CDR2 is SVGIG (reference sequence). This CDR3 region has 15 residues. The CDR3 DNA reads as TGTGCCTGGACCCGACAGTGGGCAACTCTCAATGAGCAGTTCTTC. It specifies CAWTRQWATLNEQFF. Filled out from reference TRBV30 and TRBJ2-1, the complete variable domain reads SQTIHQWPATLVQPVGSPLSLECTVEGTSNPNLYWYRQAAGRGLQLLFYSVGIGQISSEVPQNLSASRPQDRQFILSSKKLLLSDSGFYLCAWTRQWATLNEQFFGPGTRLTVL.